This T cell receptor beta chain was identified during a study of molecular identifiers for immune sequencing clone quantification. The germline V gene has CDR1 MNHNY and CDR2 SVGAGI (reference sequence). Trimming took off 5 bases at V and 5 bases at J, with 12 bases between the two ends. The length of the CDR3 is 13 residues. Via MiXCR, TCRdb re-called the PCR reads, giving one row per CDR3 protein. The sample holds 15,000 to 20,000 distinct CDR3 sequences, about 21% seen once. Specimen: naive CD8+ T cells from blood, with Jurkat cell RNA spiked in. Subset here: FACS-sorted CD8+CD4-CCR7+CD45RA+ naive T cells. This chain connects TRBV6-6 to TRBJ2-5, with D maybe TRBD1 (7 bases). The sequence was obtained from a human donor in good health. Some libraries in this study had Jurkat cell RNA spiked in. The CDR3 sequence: CASSQGGVETQYF. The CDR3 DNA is TGTGCCAGCAGTCAGGGGGGAGTGGAGACCCAGTACTTC.